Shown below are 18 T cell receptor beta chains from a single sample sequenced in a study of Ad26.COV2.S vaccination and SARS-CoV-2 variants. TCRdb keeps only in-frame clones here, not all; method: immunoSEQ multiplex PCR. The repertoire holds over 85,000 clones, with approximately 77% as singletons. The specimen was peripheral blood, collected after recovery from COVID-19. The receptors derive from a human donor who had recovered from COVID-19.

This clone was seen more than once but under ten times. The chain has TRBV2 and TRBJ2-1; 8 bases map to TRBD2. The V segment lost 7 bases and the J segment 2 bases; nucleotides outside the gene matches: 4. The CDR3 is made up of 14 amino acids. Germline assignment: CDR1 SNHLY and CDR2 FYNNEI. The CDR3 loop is CASTAGAPYNEQFF. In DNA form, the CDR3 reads TGTGCCAGCACAGCGGGGGCCCCCTACAATGAGCAGTTCTTC.

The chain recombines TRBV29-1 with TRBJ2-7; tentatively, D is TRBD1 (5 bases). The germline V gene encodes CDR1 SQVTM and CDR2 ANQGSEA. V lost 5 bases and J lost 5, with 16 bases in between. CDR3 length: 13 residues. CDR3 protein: CSVSQGIADEQYF. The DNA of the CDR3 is TGCAGCGTTTCTCAGGGAATTGCTGACGAGCAGTACTTC.

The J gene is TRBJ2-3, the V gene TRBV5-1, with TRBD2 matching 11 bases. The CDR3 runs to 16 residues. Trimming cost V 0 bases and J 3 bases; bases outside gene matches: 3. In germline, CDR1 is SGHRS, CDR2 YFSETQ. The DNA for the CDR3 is TGCGCCAGCAGCTTGGGACTAGCGGGGCGTACAGATACGCAGTATTTT. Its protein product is CASSLGLAGRTDTQYF. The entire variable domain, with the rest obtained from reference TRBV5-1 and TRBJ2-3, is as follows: KAGVTQTPRYLIKTRGQQVTLSCSPISGHRSVSWYQQTPGQGLQFLFEYFSETQRNKGNFPGRFSGRQFSNSRSEMNVSTLELGDSALYLCASSLGLAGRTDTQYFGPGTRLTVL.

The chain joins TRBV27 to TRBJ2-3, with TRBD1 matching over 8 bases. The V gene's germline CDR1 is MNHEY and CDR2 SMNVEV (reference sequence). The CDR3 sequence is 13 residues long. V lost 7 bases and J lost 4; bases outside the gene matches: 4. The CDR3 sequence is CASTPGGADTQYF. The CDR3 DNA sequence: TGTGCCAGCACCCCAGGGGGCGCAGATACGCAGTATTTT.

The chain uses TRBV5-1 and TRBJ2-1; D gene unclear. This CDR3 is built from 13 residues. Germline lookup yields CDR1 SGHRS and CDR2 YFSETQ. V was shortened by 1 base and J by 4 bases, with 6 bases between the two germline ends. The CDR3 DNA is TGCGCCAGCAGCTTGACGGCGTACAATGAGCAGTTCTTC. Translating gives CASSLTAYNEQFF.

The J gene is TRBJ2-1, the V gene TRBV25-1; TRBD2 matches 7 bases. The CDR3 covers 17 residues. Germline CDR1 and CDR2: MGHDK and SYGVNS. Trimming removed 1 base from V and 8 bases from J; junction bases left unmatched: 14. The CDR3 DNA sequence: TGTGCCAGCAGTGAATCGATAGAGGGTACCCGGGGGGATGAGCAGTTCTTC. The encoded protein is CASSESIEGTRGDEQFF.

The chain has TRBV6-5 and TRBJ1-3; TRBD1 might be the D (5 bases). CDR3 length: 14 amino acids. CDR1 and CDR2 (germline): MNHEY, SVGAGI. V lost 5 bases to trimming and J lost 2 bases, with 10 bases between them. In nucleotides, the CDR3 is TGTGCCAGCAGTCCTCCGGGGGCTGGAAACACCATATATTTT. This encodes CASSPPGAGNTIYF.

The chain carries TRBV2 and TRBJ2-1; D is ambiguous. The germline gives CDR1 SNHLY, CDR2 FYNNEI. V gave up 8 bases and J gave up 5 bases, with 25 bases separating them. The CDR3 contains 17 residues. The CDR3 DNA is TGTGCCAGCGGGTCTTTGGTTAGTAGGGCCACCCACAATGAGCAGTTCTTC. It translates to CASGSLVSRATHNEQFF.

The CDR3 loop reads CASSITGVNTEAFF. The CDR3 DNA sequence: TGTGCCAGTAGTATCACAGGAGTGAACACTGAAGCTTTCTTT. This sequence joins TRBV19 and TRBJ1-1, with D possibly matching TRBD1 (5 bases). There are 14 residues in the CDR3. Germline CDR1 is LNHDA and CDR2 is SQIVND (reference sequence). Trimming removed 3 bases at V and 0 bases at J, with 8 bases between.

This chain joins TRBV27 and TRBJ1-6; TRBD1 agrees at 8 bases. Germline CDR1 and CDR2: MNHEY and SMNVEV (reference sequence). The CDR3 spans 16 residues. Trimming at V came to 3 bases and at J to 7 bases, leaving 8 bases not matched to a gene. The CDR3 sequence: CASSFDRQGRNSPLHF. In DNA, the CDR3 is TGTGCCAGCAGTTTCGACCGACAGGGGAGAAATTCACCCCTCCACTTT.

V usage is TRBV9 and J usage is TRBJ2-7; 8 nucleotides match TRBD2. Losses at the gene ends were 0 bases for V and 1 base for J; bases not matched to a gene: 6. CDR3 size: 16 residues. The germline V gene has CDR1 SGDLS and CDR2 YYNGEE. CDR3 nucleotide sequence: TGTGCCAGCAGCGTAGCTCCTAGCGGGCCTTCCTACGAGCAGTACTTC. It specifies CASSVAPSGPSYEQYF.

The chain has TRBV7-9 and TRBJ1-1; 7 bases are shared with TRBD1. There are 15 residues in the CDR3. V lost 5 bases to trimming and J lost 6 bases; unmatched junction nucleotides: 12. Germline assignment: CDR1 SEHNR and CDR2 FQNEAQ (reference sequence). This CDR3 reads CASSHNRQGAAEAFF. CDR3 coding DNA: TGTGCCAGCAGCCATAATAGACAGGGAGCGGCTGAAGCTTTCTTT.

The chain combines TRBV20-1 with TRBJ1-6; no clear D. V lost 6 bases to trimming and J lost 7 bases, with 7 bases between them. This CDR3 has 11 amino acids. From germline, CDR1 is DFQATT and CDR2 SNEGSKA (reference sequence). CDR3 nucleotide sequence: TGCAGTGCCCCTATGAATTCACCCCTCCACTTT. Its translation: CSAPMNSPLHF.

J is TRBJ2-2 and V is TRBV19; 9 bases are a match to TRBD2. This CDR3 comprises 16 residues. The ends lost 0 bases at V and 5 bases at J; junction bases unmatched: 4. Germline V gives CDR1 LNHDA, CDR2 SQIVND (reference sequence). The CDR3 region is CASSIDSGRLTGELFF. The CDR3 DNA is TGTGCCAGTAGTATAGATAGCGGGAGACTTACCGGGGAGCTGTTTTTT.

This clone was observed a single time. The CDR3 region is CASSLDDRPQHF. CDR3 bases: TGTGCCAGCAGTTTAGATGACCGGCCCCAGCATTTT. The genes are TRBV12-3 or TRBV12-4 and TRBJ1-5; D uncertain. The CDR3 length is 12 residues. V shed 1 base and J shed 9 bases, with 7 bases lying between them.

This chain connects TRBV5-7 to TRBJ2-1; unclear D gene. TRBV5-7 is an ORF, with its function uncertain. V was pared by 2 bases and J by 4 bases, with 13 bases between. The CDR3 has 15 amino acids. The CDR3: CASSLGPIGYNEQFF. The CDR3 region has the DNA TGTGCCAGCAGCTTAGGGCCTATAGGGTACAATGAGCAGTTCTTC.

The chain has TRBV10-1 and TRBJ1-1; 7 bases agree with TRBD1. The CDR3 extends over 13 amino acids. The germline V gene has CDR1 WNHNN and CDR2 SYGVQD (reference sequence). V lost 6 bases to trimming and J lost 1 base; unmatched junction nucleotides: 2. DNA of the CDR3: TGCGCCAGCAGACAGGGGAAGAACACTGAAGCTTTCTTT. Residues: CASRQGKNTEAFF.

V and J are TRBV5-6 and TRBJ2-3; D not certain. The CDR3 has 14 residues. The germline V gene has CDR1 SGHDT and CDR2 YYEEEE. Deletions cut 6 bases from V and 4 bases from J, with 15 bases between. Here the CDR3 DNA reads TGTGCCAGCACAGAGATGGGTGATTCAGATACGCAGTATTTT. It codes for CASTEMGDSDTQYF.